The clone carrying this T cell receptor beta chain was found many times. RNA transcripts provided the source from which TCR beta CDR3 regions were amplified. RT-PCR in the first round (using the HTBI primer set) targeted the TCR CDR3. In TCRdb, the multiplex PCR reads were re-called with MiXCR into one record per CDR3 protein. The sample gives about 270,000 distinct CDR3 sequences, less than 30% of which show up once; around 28% is in the top ten. The entry originates in a study of T cells in Graves' hyperthyroidism and ophthalmopathy. Trimming removed 4 bases from V and 2 bases from J, with 11 bases in between. The CDR3 contains 14 residues.

This clonotype was sampled from a man in his forties with Graves' hyperthyroidism that later progressed to Graves' ophthalmopathy. The chain recombines TRBV12-3 or TRBV12-4 with TRBJ1-2; D unresolved. Sequences were obtained from blood. CDR3 sequence: CASSSYTLNYGYTF. Here the CDR3 DNA reads TGTGCCAGCAGTTCGTATACCCTGAACTATGGCTACACCTTC.